This TCR beta chain was recorded in a study of blood T cell repertoires in COVID-19. This table comes from immunoSEQ multiplex PCR, and its TCRdb copy is limited to in-frame clones, with some not included. The sample carries under 85,000 clones, around nine tenths recorded once. Germline V CDR1 and CDR2: SGHNT, YYREEE (reference sequence). V was shortened by 0 bases and J by 0 bases, with 10 bases between the two germline ends. This CDR3 comprises 16 residues. Specimen: peripheral blood. The chain couples TRBV5-4 to TRBJ2-1, with D uncertain. The source is a woman aged 80 or older with active or convalescent COVID-19. CDR3 DNA: TGTGCCAGCAGCTTGGCCGGAGCGCCCTCCTACAATGAGCAGTTCTTC. Amino acids: CASSLAGAPSYNEQFF.